This T cell receptor (beta chain) was found in a study of immune characterization of retroperitoneal liposarcoma. V dropped 7 bases and J dropped 10 bases, with 17 bases sitting between them. Per the germline V gene, CDR1 is MNHNS and CDR2 is SASEGT. The CDR3 loop spans 13 amino acids. Sample share makes this clonotype medium-sized. Using its own MiXCR run on the PCR reads, TCRdb lists one record per CDR3 protein. The repertoire holds around 20,000 distinct CDR3 sequences, around two fifths seen once, with 7.4% in the top ten. The J gene is TRBJ2-1, the V gene TRBV6-1, with D possibly TRBD2 on 5 matching bases. The TCR originated in a male donor with retroperitoneal liposarcoma. The specimen sequenced was blood. The CDR3 sequence: CASKSASKREQFF. CDR3 sequence (DNA): TGTGCCAGCAAAAGCGCCTCTAAGCGGGAGCAGTTCTTC.